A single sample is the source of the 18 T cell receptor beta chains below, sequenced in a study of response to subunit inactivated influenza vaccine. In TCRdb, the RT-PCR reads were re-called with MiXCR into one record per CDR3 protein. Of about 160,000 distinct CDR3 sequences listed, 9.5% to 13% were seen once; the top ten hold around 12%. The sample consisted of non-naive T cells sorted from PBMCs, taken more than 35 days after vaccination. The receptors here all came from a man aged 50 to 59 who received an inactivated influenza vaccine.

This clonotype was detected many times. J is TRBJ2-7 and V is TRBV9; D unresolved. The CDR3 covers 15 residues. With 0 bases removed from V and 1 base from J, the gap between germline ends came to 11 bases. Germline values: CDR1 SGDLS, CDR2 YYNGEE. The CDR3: CASSVGPPPSYEQYF. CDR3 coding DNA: TGTGCCAGCAGCGTAGGACCGCCACCTTCCTACGAGCAGTACTTC.

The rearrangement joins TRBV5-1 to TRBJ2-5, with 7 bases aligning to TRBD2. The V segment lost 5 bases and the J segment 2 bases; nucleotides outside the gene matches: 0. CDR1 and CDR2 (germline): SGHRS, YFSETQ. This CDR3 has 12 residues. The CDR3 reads CASRGLQETQYF. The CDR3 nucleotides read TGCGCCAGCAGGGGACTACAAGAGACCCAGTACTTC.

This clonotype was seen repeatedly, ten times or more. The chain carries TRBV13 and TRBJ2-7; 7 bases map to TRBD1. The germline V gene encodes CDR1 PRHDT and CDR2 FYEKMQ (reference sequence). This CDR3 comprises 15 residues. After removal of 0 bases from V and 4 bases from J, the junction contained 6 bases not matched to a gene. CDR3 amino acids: CASSLGDRVSYEQYF. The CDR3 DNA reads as TGTGCCAGCAGCTTAGGTGACAGGGTCTCATACGAGCAGTACTTC. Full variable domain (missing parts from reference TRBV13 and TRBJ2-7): AAGVIQSPRHLIKEKRETATLKCYPIPRHDTVYWYQQGPGQDPQFLISFYEKMQSDKGSIPDRFSAQQFSDYHSELNMSSLELGDSALYFCASSLGDRVSYEQYFGPGTRLTVT.

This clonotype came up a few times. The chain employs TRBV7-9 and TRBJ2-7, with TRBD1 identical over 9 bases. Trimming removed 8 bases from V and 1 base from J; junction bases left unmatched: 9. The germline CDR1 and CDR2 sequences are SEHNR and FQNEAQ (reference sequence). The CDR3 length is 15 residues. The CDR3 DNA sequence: TGTGCCAGCGGATTAACCGGGACAGGGTCCTACGAGCAGTACTTC. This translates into CASGLTGTGSYEQYF.

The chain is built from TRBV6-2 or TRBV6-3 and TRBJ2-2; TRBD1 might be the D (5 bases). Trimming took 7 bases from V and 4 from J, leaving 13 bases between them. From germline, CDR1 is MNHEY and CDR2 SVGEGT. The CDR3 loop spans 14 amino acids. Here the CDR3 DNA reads TGTGCCAGCAACCTGGCCAGGGTCACCGGGGAGCTGTTTTTT. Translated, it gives CASNLARVTGELFF.

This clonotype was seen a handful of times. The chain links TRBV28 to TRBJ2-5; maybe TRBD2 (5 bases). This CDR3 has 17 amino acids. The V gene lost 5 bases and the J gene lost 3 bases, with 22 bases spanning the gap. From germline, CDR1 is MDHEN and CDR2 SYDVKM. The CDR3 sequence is CASSPLWGDKTKETQYF. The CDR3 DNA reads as TGTGCCAGCAGTCCCCTCTGGGGAGATAAGACGAAAGAGACCCAGTACTTC.

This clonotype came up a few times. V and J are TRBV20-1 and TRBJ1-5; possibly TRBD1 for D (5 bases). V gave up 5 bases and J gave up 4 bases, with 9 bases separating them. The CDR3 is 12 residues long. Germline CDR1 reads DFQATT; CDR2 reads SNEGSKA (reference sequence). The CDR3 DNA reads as TGCAGTGCTTTGGGGACGAATCAGCCCCAGCATTTT. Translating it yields CSALGTNQPQHF.

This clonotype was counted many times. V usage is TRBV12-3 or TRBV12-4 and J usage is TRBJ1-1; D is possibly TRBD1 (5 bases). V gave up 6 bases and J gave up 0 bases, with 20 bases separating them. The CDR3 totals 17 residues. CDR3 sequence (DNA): TGTGCCAGCAGCGATCCGGAGACAGCCGAAGTGAACACTGAAGCTTTCTTT. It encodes CASSDPETAEVNTEAFF.

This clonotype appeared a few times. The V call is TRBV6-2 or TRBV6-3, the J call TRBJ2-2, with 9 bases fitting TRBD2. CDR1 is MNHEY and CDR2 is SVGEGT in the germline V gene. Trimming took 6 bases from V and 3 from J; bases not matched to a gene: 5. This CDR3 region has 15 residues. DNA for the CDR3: TGTGCCAGCAGAACGGGACTAGCACACACCGGGGAGCTGTTTTTT. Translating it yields CASRTGLAHTGELFF.

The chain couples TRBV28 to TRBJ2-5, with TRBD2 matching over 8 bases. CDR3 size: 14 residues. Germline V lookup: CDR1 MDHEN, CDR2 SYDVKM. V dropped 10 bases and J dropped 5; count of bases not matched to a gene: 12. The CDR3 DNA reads TGTGCCACCCTCAAGGGGGGCGGGAGGGAGACCCAGTACTTC. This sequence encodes CATLKGGGRETQYF.

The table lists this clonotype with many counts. CDR3 amino acids: CSASGTLNTGELFF. The CDR3 coding sequence is TGCAGTGCTTCCGGGACTTTGAACACCGGGGAGCTGTTTTTT. This chain links TRBV20-1 with TRBJ2-2, with D maybe TRBD2 (6 bases). Germline loops: CDR1 DFQATT, CDR2 SNEGSKA (reference sequence). CDR3 length: 14 residues. Trimming stripped 5 bases from V and 1 base from J, with 11 bases between.

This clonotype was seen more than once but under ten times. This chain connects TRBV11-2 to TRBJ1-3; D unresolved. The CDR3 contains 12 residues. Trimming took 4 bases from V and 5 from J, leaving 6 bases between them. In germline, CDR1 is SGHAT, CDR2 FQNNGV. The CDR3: CASSSSRNTIYF. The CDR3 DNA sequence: TGTGCCAGCAGCTCCTCCCGAAACACCATATATTTT.

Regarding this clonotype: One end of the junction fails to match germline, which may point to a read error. The CDR3 here is CSARVRRTAAVF. CDR3 in DNA: TGCAGTGCTAGAGTCCGACGGACGGCCGCAGTTTTT. This chain joins TRBV20-1 and TRBJ1-4; D gene uncertain. This CDR3 has 12 residues. Per the germline V gene, CDR1 is DFQATT and CDR2 is SNEGSKA (reference sequence).

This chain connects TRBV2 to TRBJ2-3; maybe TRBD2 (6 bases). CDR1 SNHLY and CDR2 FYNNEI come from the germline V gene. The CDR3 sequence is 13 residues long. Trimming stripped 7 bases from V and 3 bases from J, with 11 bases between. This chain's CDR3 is CASKRLVTDTQYF. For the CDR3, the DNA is TGTGCCAGCAAGAGACTAGTGACAGATACGCAGTATTTT.

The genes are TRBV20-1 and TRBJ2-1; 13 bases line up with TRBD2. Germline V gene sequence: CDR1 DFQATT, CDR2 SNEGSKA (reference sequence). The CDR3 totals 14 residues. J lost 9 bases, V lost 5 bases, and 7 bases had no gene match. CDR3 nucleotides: TGCAGTGCTGATCCGACTAGCGGGGGGAGTGAGCAGTTCTTC. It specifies CSADPTSGGSEQFF.

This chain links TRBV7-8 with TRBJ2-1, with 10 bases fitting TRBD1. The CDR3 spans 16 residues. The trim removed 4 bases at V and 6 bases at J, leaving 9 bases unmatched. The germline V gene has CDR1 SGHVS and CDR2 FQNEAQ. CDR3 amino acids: CASSSTGDRGTNEQFF. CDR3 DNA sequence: TGTGCCAGCAGCTCGACGGGGGACAGGGGTACCAATGAGCAGTTCTTC.

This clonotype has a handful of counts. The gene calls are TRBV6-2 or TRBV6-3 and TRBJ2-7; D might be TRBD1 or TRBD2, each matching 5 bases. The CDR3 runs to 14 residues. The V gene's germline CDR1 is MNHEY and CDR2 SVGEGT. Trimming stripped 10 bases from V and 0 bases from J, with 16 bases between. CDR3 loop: CATFRDANSYEQYF. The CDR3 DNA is TGTGCCACTTTCCGGGACGCAAACTCCTACGAGCAGTACTTC.

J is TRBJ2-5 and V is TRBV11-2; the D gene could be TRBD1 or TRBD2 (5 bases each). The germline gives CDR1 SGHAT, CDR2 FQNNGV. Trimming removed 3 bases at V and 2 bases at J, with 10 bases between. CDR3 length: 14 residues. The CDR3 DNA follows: TGTGCCAGCAGCTTCGGGACCTCACAAGAGACCCAGTACTTC. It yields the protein CASSFGTSQETQYF.